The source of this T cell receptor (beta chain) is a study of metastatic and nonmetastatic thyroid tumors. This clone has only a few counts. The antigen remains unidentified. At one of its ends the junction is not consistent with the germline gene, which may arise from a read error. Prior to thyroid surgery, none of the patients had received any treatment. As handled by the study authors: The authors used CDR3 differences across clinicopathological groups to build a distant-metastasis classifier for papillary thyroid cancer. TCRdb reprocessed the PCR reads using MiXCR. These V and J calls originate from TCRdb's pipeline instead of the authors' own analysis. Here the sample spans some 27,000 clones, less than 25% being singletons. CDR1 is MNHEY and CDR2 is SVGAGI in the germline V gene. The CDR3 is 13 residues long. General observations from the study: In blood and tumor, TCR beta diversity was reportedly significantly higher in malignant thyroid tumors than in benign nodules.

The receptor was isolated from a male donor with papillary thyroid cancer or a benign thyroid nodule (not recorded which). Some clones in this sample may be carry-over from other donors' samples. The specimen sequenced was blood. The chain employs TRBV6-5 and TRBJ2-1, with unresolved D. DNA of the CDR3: TGTGCCAGCAGTGACTCGGAACAGAATGAGCAGTTCTTC. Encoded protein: CASSDSEQNEQFF.